The next 27 T cell receptor beta chains were all read from a single sample in a study of CD8+ T cells in alopecia areata. cDNA reverse transcribed from extracted RNA served as the sequencing template. Generated by immunoSEQ multiplex PCR, the TCRdb table keeps only in-frame clones and is missing some. The table lists about 150,000 clones, 50% to 65% of them singletons. This specimen was CD8+ T cells sorted from blood, taken at week 0. The receptors were gathered from a human donor with alopecia areata.

V usage is TRBV5-6 and J usage is TRBJ1-5; weak D call: TRBD1 (6 bases). V lost 1 base and J 3 bases, leaving 8 bases between the germline ends. This CDR3 is built from 14 residues. CDR1 SGHDT and CDR2 YYEEEE come from the germline V gene. This CDR3 is CASSLWTVNQPQHF. CDR3 DNA: TGTGCCAGCAGCTTGTGGACAGTCAATCAGCCCCAGCATTTT.

Only a few counts were recorded for this clone. The CDR3 DNA follows: TGTGCCTGGAGTATAGGGACTGAAGCTTTCTTT. Translated: CAWSIGTEAFF. J is TRBJ1-1 and V is TRBV30; D gene unclear. The CDR3 totals 11 residues. Germline-derived CDR1 and CDR2 are GTSNPN and SVGIG (reference sequence). The germline V and J ends were trimmed by 2 bases and 5 bases, with 6 bases remaining between them.

This clone appeared a few times. The CDR3 loop is CASSPRIEAFF. The CDR3 bases are TGTGCCAGCAGTCCGCGGATCGAAGCTTTCTTT. The chain uses TRBV6-6 and TRBJ1-1; D remains unclear. V lost 5 bases to trimming and J lost 8 bases, with 9 bases between them. CDR3 length: 11 residues. Germline V gene data show CDR1 as MNHNY and CDR2 as SVGAGI (reference sequence).

This chain connects TRBV29-1 to TRBJ1-1, with D possibly matching TRBD1 (5 bases). CDR1 and CDR2 from the germline V gene are SQVTM and ANQGSEA. V shed 0 bases and J shed 1 base, with 18 bases lying between them. This CDR3 spans 17 amino acids. Written as DNA, the CDR3 is TGCAGCGTTGAAGAATTGCCTGGTGACAGTTCGAACACTGAAGCTTTCTTT. Amino acid sequence: CSVEELPGDSSNTEAFF.

The chain couples TRBV27 to TRBJ2-3; the D call may be TRBD1 or TRBD2 (6 bases each). Per the germline V gene, CDR1 is MNHEY and CDR2 is SMNVEV (reference sequence). Trimming removed 5 bases at V and 0 bases at J, with 18 bases between. The CDR3 has 17 amino acids. The CDR3 protein is CASSNPIGGSSTDTQYF. DNA for the CDR3: TGTGCCAGCAGTAACCCTATCGGGGGCTCTAGCACAGATACGCAGTATTTT.

V gene TRBV13 combines with J gene TRBJ1-6; the D gene is possibly TRBD1 (5 bases). Germline V lookup: CDR1 PRHDT, CDR2 FYEKMQ (reference sequence). This CDR3 region has 15 residues. Trimming removed 3 bases from V and 6 bases from J, with 12 bases in between. CDR3 bases: TGTGCCAGCAGCTTCGGGACTGAAGTTAATTCACCCCTCCACTTT. Amino acid sequence: CASSFGTEVNSPLHF.

This clone has just a few counts. This chain uses TRBV9 with TRBJ2-5, with 9 bases matching TRBD2. With 2 bases clipped from V and 2 bases from J, the junction kept 1 base outside the gene matches. From germline, CDR1 is SGDLS and CDR2 YYNGEE. This CDR3 spans 14 amino acids. The CDR3 sequence: CASSVAGGQETQYF. The DNA for the CDR3 is TGTGCCAGCAGCGTTGCGGGGGGGCAAGAGACCCAGTACTTC.

V gene TRBV29-1 combines with J gene TRBJ1-2; TRBD1 might be the D (5 bases). This CDR3 has 13 amino acids. Germline V lookup: CDR1 SQVTM, CDR2 ANQGSEA. With 6 bases removed from V and 2 bases from J, the gap between germline ends came to 13 bases. For the CDR3, the DNA is TGCAGCGTCCTCAGGGCCGACAACTATGGCTACACCTTC. Protein product: CSVLRADNYGYTF.

The rearrangement joins TRBV5-1 to TRBJ2-1, with TRBD2 matching 15 bases. The V and J ends lost 4 bases and 2 bases, in that order; junction bases with no gene match: 10. Germline CDR1 SGHRS, CDR2 YFSETQ. The CDR3 loop spans 19 amino acids. The CDR3 loop is CASSAGTSGGSYPYNEQFF. CDR3 DNA sequence: TGCGCCAGCAGCGCAGGGACTAGCGGGGGGTCATACCCCTACAATGAGCAGTTCTTC.

CDR3 in amino acids: CASRYWLNNEQFF. DNA for the CDR3: TGCGCCAGCAGGTACTGGCTAAACAATGAGCAGTTCTTC. This sequence joins TRBV5-1 and TRBJ2-1, with D uncertain. The CDR3 runs to 13 residues. Trimming stripped 5 bases from V and 5 bases from J, with 11 bases between. Germline lookup yields CDR1 SGHRS and CDR2 YFSETQ.

V gene TRBV7-2 combines with J gene TRBJ2-1; D not resolved. Deletions cut 3 bases from V and 11 bases from J, with 23 bases between. The CDR3 has 16 residues. Per the germline V gene, CDR1 is SGHTA and CDR2 is FQGNSA. CDR3 in amino acids: CASSFPIGNEQFKQFF. CDR3 in DNA: TGTGCCAGCAGCTTTCCGATAGGCAATGAGCAGTTTAAGCAGTTCTTC.

V usage is TRBV4-1 and J usage is TRBJ1-2, with D unclear. V lost 0 bases and J lost 8, with 7 bases in between. Germline CDR1 is MGHRA and CDR2 is YSYEKL. The CDR3 loop spans 12 amino acids. The CDR3 sequence is CASSQEQDGYTF. As DNA, the CDR3 is TGCGCCAGCAGCCAAGAACAAGACGGCTACACCTTC.

The chain joins TRBV11-3 to TRBJ1-1, with D perhaps matching TRBD1 (5 bases). V lost 6 bases, J lost 5 bases, and 19 bases lay in between. Germline CDR1 reads SGHNT; CDR2 reads YENEEA. The CDR3 sequence is 15 residues long. CDR3 nucleotide sequence: TGTGCCAGCAGTAAATCGGGTGGCAGGGAGACTGAAGCTTTCTTT. This codes for CASSKSGGRETEAFF.

The V gene is TRBV11-2, the J gene TRBJ2-2; no clear D. In germline, CDR1 is SGHAT, CDR2 FQNNGV. This CDR3 is 13 amino acids long. Trimming left V 8 bases short and J 4 bases short, with 11 bases between. DNA for the CDR3: TGTGCCAGCTTATTCGGCTTCACCGGGGAGCTGTTTTTT. Amino acids: CASLFGFTGELFF. Filled out from reference TRBV11-2 and TRBJ2-2, the complete variable domain reads EAGVAQSPRYKIIEKRQSVAFWCNPISGHATLYWYQQILGQGPKLLIQFQNNGVVDDSQLPKDRFSAERLKGVDSTLKIQPAKLEDSAVYLCASLFGFTGELFFGEGSRLTVL.

As DNA, the CDR3 is TGCGCCAGCAGCTTGGAAGGCAGGCCGAACACTGAAGCTTTCTTT. Its translation is CASSLEGRPNTEAFF. The rearrangement uses TRBV5-1 and TRBJ1-1; D is ambiguous. In germline, CDR1 is SGHRS, CDR2 YFSETQ. This CDR3 has 15 residues. The V end was cut by 0 bases, the J end by 1 base, with 10 bases between. Full variable domain (missing parts from reference TRBV5-1 and TRBJ1-1): KAGVTQTPRYLIKTRGQQVTLSCSPISGHRSVSWYQQTPGQGLQFLFEYFSETQRNKGNFPGRFSGRQFSNSRSEMNVSTLELGDSALYLCASSLEGRPNTEAFFGQGTRLTVV.

The V gene is TRBV5-1, the J gene TRBJ2-1, with D uncertain. Trimming removed 2 bases from V and 5 bases from J, with 2 bases in between. CDR3 size: 11 residues. Germline CDR1 and CDR2: SGHRS and YFSETQ. CDR3 sequence (DNA): TGCGCCAGCAGCTTAAACAATGAGCAGTTCTTC. Protein sequence: CASSLNNEQFF.

This clone was seen more than once but under ten times. This chain joins TRBV28 and TRBJ1-1; 11 bases map to TRBD1. CDR1 is MDHEN, CDR2 SYDVKM, per germline. This CDR3 has 14 amino acids. V shed 2 bases and J 12 bases; nucleotides not matched to a gene: 8. The CDR3, as DNA: TGTGCCAGCAGTTTACGGACAGGGGGCCCTTTGACTTTCTTT. Its protein product is CASSLRTGGPLTFF.

In its sample, this clone was seen a few times. The rearrangement uses TRBV13 and TRBJ1-2; D not certain. V lost 8 bases and J 6 bases, leaving 22 bases between the germline ends. This CDR3 region has 15 residues. Germline values: CDR1 PRHDT, CDR2 FYEKMQ (reference sequence). The CDR3 DNA follows: TGTGCCAGCGTAATAGCCATCCTATCCCAGGATGGCTACACCTTC. Its translation: CASVIAILSQDGYTF.

This clone appeared a few times. The V gene is TRBV29-1, the J gene TRBJ2-7, with D perhaps being TRBD1 or TRBD2 (5 bases each). Per the germline V gene, CDR1 is SQVTM and CDR2 is ANQGSEA. V was clipped by 6 bases and J by 0 bases, with 12 bases between them. The CDR3 totals 13 residues. The DNA of the CDR3 is TGCAGCGTAAGGGGACGGGGCTCCTACGAGCAGTACTTC. The encoded protein is CSVRGRGSYEQYF.

This clone showed up just once. The V and J genes are TRBV6-5 and TRBJ1-2; no clear D. The germline CDR1 and CDR2 sequences are MNHEY and SVGAGI. CDR3 size: 15 residues. The ends were cut back, 6 bases at V and 0 bases at J, with 14 bases in the middle. The CDR3 nucleotides read TGTGCCAGCAGCTCCACGGTAGTAGCTAACTATGGCTACACCTTC. The encoded protein is CASSSTVVANYGYTF.

V gene TRBV30 combines with J gene TRBJ2-2; TRBD2 aligns across 7 bases. This CDR3 contains 12 residues. With V trimmed by 8 bases and J by 1 base, 1 base remained unmatched. Germline CDR1 reads GTSNPN; CDR2 reads SVGIG (reference sequence). Written as DNA, the CDR3 is TGTGCCGGGGGGGAGAACACCGGGGAGCTGTTTTTT. Translation gives CAGGENTGELFF. Variable domain in full (rest from reference TRBV30 and TRBJ2-2): SQTIHQWPATLVQPVGSPLSLECTVEGTSNPNLYWYRQAAGRGLQLLFYSVGIGQISSEVPQNLSASRPQDRQFILSSKKLLLSDSGFYLCAGGENTGELFFGEGSRLTVL.

This clone was observed at least ten times. This chain uses TRBV27 with TRBJ2-2; possible D gene TRBD1, 6 bases. The CDR3 extends over 14 amino acids. In germline, CDR1 is MNHEY, CDR2 SMNVEV (reference sequence). The V end lost 3 bases, the J end lost 7 bases, and 12 bases lay between the germline ends. CDR3 amino acids: CASSFKNRVGELFF. As DNA, the CDR3 is TGTGCCAGCAGTTTTAAGAACAGGGTCGGGGAGCTGTTTTTT.

Concerning this clone itself: The sample carries other DNA sequences with the same CDR3. The rearrangement links TRBV15 to TRBJ2-3, with 10 bases aligning to TRBD2. The V and J ends lost 1 base and 5 bases, in that order; junction bases with no gene match: 3. Germline assignment: CDR1 LNHNV and CDR2 YYDKDF (reference sequence). The CDR3 consists of 15 residues. CDR3 protein: CATSRVAGGRDTQYF. Written as DNA, the CDR3 is TGTGCCACCAGCAGAGTAGCGGGAGGCAGAGATACGCAGTATTTT.

This chain joins TRBV4-3 and TRBJ1-2; 8 positions agree with TRBD1. This CDR3 has 18 residues. Germline trimming cut 3 bases from V and 4 bases from J; bases unmatched to any gene: 16. Looked up from germline, CDR1 is LGHNA and CDR2 is YSLEER. The CDR3, as DNA: TGCGCCAGCAGCCAGTATAGGACAGGGTTTGATTCTTCCTATGGCTACACCTTC. Translation: CASSQYRTGFDSSYGYTF.

The chain joins TRBV29-1 to TRBJ1-2; D not resolved. Germline loops: CDR1 SQVTM, CDR2 ANQGSEA. CDR3 length: 11 amino acids. The ends were cut back, 5 bases at V and 3 bases at J, with 7 bases in the middle. As DNA, the CDR3 is TGCAGCGTTCCATGGGACTATGGCTACACCTTC. It encodes CSVPWDYGYTF.

This clone appeared a few times. V is TRBV11-2 and J is TRBJ2-1, with 7 bases aligning to TRBD2. There are 12 residues in the CDR3. Germline trimming cut 6 bases from V and 9 bases from J; bases unmatched to any gene: 5. Germline CDR1 reads SGHAT; CDR2 reads FQNNGV. This CDR3 is CASRTSPGEQFF. CDR3 DNA: TGTGCCAGCAGGACTAGCCCAGGTGAGCAGTTCTTC. Variable domain in full (rest from reference TRBV11-2 and TRBJ2-1): EAGVAQSPRYKIIEKRQSVAFWCNPISGHATLYWYQQILGQGPKLLIQFQNNGVVDDSQLPKDRFSAERLKGVDSTLKIQPAKLEDSAVYLCASRTSPGEQFFGPGTRLTVL.

This clone has only a few counts. The rearrangement links TRBV4-1 to TRBJ2-7; D remains unclear. This CDR3 is built from 12 residues. Germline lookup yields CDR1 MGHRA and CDR2 YSYEKL. V lost 2 bases to trimming and J lost 7 bases, with 9 bases between them. For the CDR3, the DNA is TGCGCCAGCAGCCAATCTAAAGGGGAGCAGTACTTC. Its protein product is CASSQSKGEQYF.